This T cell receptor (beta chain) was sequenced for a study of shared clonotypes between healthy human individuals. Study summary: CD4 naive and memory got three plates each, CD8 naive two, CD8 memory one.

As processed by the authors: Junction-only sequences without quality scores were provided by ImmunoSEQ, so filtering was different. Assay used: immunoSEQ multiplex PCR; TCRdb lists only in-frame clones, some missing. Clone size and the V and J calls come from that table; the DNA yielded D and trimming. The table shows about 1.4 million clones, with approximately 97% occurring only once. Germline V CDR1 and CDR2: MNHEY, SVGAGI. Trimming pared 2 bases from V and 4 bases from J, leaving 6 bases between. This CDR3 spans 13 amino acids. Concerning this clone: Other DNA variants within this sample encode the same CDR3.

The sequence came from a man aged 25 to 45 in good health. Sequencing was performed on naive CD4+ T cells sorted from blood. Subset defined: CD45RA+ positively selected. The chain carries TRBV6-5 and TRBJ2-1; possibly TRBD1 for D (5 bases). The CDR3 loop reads CASSYDRYNEQFF. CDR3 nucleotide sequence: TGTGCCAGCAGTTACGACAGATACAATGAGCAGTTCTTC.